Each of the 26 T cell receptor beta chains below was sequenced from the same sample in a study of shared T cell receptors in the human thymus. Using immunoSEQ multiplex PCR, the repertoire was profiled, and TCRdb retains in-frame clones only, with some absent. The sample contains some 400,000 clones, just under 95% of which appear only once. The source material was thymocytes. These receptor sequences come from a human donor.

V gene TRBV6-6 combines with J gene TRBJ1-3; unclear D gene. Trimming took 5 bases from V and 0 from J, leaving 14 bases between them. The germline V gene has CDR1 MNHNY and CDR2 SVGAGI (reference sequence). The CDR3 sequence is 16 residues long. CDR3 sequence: CASSQTSGPSGNTIYF. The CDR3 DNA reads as TGTGCCAGCAGTCAGACCTCAGGACCCTCTGGAAACACCATATATTTT.

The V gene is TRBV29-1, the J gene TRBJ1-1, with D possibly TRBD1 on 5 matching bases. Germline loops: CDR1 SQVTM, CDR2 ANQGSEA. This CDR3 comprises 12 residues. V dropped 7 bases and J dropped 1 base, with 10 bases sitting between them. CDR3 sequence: CSGGRPNTEAFF. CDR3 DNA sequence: TGCAGCGGGGGGAGGCCGAACACTGAAGCTTTCTTT.

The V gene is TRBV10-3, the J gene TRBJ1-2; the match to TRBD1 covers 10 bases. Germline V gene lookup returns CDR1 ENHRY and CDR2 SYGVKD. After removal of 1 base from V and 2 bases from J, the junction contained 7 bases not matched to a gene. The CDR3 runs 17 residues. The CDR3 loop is CAISEFRGTGDNYGYTF. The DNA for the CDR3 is TGTGCCATCAGTGAGTTCCGAGGGACAGGGGACAACTATGGCTACACCTTC.

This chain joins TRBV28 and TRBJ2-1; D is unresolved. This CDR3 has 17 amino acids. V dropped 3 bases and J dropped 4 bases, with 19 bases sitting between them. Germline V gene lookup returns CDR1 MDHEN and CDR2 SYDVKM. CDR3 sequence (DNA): TGTGCCAGCAGTTTCGTACGCCGGCAGAGACTTTACAATGAGCAGTTCTTC. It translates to CASSFVRRQRLYNEQFF.

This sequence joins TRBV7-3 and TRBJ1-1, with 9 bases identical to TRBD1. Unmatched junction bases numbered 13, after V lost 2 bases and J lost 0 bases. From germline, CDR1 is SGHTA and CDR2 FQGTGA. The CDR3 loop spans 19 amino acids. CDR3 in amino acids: CASSLGDRELSLMNTEAFF. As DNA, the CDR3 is TGTGCCAGCAGCTTAGGGGACAGGGAACTCTCTCTCATGAACACTGAAGCTTTCTTT.

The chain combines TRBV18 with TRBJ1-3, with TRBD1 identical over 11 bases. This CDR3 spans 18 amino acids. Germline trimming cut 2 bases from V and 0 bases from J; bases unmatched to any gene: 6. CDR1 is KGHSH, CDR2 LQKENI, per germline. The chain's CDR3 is CASSPGDGTGGSGNTIYF. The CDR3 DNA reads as TGTGCCAGCTCACCAGGAGATGGGACAGGGGGCTCTGGAAACACCATATATTTT. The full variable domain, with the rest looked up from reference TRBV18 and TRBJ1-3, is NAGVMQNPRHLVRRRGQEARLRCSPMKGHSHVYWYRQLPEEGLKFMVYLQKENIIDESGMPKERFSAEFPKEGPSILRIQQVVRGDSAAYFCASSPGDGTGGSGNTIYFGEGSWLTVV.

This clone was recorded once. The CDR3 DNA follows: TGTGCCAGCAGCCAAGTCGGAAGGGACACGAACACCGGGGAGCTGTTTTTT. It yields the protein CASSQVGRDTNTGELFF. The chain couples TRBV4-2 to TRBJ2-2; a possible D gene is TRBD1 (6 bases). V lost 1 base and J lost 0, with 12 bases in between. Germline V lookup: CDR1 LGHNA, CDR2 YNFKEQ. The CDR3 extends over 17 amino acids.

The CDR3 region has the DNA TGTGCCAGCAGCTTAGCTCGTAGCCAGCGGGAGACCTACGAGCAGTACTTC. Protein product: CASSLARSQRETYEQYF. V is TRBV7-8 and J is TRBJ2-7, with TRBD2 matching over 8 bases. This CDR3 has 17 amino acids. The V and J ends lost 0 bases and 2 bases, in that order; junction bases with no gene match: 9. Germline V CDR1 and CDR2: SGHVS, FQNEAQ.

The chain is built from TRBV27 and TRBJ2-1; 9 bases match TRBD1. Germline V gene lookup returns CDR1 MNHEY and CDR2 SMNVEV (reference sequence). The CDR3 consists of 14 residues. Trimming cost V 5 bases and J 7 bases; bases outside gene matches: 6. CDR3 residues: CASSINRGQNEQFF. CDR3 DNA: TGTGCCAGCAGTATAAACAGGGGGCAAAATGAGCAGTTCTTC.

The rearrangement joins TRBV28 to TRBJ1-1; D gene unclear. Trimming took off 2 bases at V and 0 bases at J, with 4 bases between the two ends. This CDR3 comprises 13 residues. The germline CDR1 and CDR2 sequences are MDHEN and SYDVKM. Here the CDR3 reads CASSLRLNTEAFF. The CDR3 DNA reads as TGTGCCAGCAGTTTACGGCTGAACACTGAAGCTTTCTTT.

The CDR3 DNA sequence: TGTGCCAGTAGTATCGAGGATAGGTGGGCAGACCAAGAGACCCAGTACTTC. This gives the protein CASSIEDRWADQETQYF. This chain uses TRBV19 with TRBJ2-5; D unclear. The CDR3 has 17 residues. CDR1 and CDR2 from the germline V gene are LNHDA and SQIVND (reference sequence). Trimming cost V 3 bases and J 0 bases, with 17 bases left between them.

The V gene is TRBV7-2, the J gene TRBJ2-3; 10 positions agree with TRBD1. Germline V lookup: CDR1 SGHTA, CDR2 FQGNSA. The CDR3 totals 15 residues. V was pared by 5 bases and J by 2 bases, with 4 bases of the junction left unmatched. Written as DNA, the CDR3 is TGTGCCAGCAGCCCCGGGACAGGGGTCACAGATACGCAGTATTTT. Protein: CASSPGTGVTDTQYF.

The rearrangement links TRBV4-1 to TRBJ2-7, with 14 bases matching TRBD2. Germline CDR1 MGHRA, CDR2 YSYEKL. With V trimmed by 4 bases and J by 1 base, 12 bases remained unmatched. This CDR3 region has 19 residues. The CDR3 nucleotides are TGCGCCAGCAGCCCGCGTGGCAGGGGGACTAGCGGGGGTTCCTACGAGCAGTACTTC. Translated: CASSPRGRGTSGGSYEQYF.

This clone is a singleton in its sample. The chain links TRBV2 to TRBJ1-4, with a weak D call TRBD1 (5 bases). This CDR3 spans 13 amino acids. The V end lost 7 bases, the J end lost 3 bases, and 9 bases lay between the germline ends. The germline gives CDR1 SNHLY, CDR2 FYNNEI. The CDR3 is CASIRDSNEKLFF. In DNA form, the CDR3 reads TGTGCCAGCATCCGGGACTCTAATGAAAAACTGTTTTTT.

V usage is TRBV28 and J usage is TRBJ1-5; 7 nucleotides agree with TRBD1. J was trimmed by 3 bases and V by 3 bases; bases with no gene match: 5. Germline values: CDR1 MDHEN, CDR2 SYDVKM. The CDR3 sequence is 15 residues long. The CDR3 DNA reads TGTGCCAGCAGTTTTGTAGGGGGCGACAATCAGCCCCAGCATTTT. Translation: CASSFVGGDNQPQHF.

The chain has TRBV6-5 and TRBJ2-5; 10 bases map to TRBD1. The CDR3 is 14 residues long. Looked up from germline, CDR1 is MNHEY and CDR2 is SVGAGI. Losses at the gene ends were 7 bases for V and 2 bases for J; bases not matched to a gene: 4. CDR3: CASTRQGAQETQYF. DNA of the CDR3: TGTGCCAGCACCAGACAGGGGGCTCAAGAGACCCAGTACTTC.

CDR3 coding DNA: TGTGCCACCAGCAGAGCCGGGGCGGGAGGGCCCCACTGTGAGCAGTTCTTC. It encodes CATSRAGAGGPHCEQFF. The chain employs TRBV15 and TRBJ2-1; 9 bases map to TRBD2. V shed 1 base, J shed 9 bases, and the junction held 13 bases outside the gene matches. Germline V gene data show CDR1 as LNHNV and CDR2 as YYDKDF (reference sequence). This CDR3 spans 17 amino acids.

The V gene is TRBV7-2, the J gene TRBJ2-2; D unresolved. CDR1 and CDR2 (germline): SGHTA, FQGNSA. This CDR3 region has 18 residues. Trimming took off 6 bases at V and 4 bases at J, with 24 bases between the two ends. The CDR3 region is CASRLRAGWVLGTGELFF. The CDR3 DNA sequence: TGTGCCAGCAGACTTAGGGCCGGTTGGGTCCTAGGCACCGGGGAGCTGTTTTTT.

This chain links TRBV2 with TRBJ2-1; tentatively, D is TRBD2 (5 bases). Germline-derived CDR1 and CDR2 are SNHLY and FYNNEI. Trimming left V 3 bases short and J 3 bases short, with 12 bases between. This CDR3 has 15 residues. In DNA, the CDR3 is TGTGCCAGCAGTGAGGAGCGGACTCGCTACAATGAGCAGTTCTTC. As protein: CASSEERTRYNEQFF. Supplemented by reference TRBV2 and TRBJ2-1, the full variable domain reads EPEVTQTPSHQVTQMGQEVILRCVPISNHLYFYWYRQILGQKVEFLVSFYNNEISEKSEIFDDQFSVERPDGSNFTLKIRSTKLEDSAMYFCASSEERTRYNEQFFGPGTRLTVL.

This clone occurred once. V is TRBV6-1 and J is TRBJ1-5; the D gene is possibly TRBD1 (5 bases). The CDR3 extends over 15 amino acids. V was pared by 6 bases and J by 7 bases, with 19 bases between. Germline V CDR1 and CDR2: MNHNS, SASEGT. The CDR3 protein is CASSPVRRGRQPQHF. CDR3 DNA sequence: TGTGCCAGCAGCCCCGTGAGGAGGGGAAGACAGCCCCAGCATTTT.

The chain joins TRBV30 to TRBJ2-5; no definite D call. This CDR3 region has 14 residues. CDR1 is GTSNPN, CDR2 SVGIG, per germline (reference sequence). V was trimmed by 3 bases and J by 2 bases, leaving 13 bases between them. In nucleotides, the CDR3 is TGTGCCTGGAGCCAAGAAGGGCTACAAGAGACCCAGTACTTC. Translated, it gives CAWSQEGLQETQYF.

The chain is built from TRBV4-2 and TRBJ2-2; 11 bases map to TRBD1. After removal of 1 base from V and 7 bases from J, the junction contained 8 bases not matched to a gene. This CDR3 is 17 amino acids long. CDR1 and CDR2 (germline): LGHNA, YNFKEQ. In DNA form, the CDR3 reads TGTGCCAGCAGCCAAGTCAGCATGGGGACAGGGGGCGGGGAGCTGTTTTTT. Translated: CASSQVSMGTGGGELFF.

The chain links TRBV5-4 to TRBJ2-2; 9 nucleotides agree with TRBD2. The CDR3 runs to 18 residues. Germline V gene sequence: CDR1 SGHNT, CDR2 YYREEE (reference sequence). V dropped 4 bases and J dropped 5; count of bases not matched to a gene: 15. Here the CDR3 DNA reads TGTGCCAGCAGCGTCCCCGGGGGCGGGGGGGTCGGAACCGGGGAGCTGTTTTTT. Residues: CASSVPGGGGVGTGELFF.

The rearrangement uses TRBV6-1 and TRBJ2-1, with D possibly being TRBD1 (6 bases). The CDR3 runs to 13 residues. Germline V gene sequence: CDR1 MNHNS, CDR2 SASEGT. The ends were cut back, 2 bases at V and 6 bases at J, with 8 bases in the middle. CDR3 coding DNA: TGTGCCAGCAGTGAAAGGGGGTCCAATGAGCAGTTCTTC. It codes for CASSERGSNEQFF.

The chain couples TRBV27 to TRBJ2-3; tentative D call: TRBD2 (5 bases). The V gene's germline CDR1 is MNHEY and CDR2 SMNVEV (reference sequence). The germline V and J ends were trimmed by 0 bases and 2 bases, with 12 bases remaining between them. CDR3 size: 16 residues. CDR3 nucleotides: TGTGCCAGCAGTTTATCTTTGCTAGCATACACAGATACGCAGTATTTT. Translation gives CASSLSLLAYTDTQYF.

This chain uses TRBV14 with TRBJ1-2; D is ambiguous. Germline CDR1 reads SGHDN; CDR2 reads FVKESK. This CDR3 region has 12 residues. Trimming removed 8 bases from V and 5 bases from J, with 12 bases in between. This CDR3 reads CASSRVGYGYTF. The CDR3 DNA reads TGTGCCAGCTCACGTGTAGGGTATGGCTACACCTTC.